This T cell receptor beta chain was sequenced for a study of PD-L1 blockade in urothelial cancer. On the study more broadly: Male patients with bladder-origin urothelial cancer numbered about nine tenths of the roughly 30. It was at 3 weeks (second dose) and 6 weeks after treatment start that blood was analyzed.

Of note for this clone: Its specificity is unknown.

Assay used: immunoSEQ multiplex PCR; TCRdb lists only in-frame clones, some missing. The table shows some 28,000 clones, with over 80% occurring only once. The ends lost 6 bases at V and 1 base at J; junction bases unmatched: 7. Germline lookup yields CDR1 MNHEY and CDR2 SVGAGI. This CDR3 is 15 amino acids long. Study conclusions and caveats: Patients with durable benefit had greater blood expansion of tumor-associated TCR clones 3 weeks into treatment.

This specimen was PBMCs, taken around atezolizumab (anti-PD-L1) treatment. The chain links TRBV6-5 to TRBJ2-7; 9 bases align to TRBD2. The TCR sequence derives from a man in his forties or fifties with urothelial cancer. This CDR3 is CASRTAGGGSYEQYF. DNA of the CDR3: TGTGCCAGCAGGACGGCGGGAGGGGGTTCCTACGAGCAGTACTTC.